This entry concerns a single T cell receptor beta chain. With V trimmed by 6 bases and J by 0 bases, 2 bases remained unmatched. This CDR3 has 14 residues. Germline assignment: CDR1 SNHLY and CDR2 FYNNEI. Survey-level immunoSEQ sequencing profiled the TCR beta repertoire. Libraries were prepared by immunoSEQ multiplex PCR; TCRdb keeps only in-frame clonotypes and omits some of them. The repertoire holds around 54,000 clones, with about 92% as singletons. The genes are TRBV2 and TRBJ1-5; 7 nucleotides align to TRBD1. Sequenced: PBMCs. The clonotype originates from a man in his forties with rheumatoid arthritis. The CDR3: CASRDRYSNQPQHF. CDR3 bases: TGTGCCAGCAGGGACAGGTATAGCAATCAGCCCCAGCATTTT.